This T cell receptor (beta chain) was recorded in a study of blood T cell repertoires in COVID-19. Study summary: PBMCs, B-cell-depleted T cells, or T cells were the source of the cDNA or gDNA that made up the material.

Enrolled through a virtual design, the participants were between 18 and 89 years of age and came from roughly 22 US areas. Participants were placed into cohorts based on the clinical history they reported. Method: immunoSEQ multiplex PCR; TCRdb's copy keeps in-frame clones and lacks some. The sample contains 300,000 to 400,000 clones, more than 75% of which appear only once. This clone came up once. Germline V gene sequence: CDR1 SGHNT, CDR2 YYREEE (reference sequence). Deletions cut 2 bases from V and 4 bases from J, with 12 bases between. The CDR3 has 14 residues. This receptor was obtained from a woman aged 25 to 39 with acute COVID-19. This rearrangement joins TRBV5-4 to TRBJ1-2, with D perhaps TRBD1 (5 bases). Material for sequencing was PBMCs or T cells enriched from blood (not recorded which). This CDR3 is CASSFSGVSYGYTF. CDR3 nucleotides: TGTGCCAGCAGCTTTTCGGGGGTTTCCTATGGCTACACCTTC.